The source of this TCR beta chain is a study of T cells in Graves' hyperthyroidism and ophthalmopathy. TCR beta CDR3 regions were amplified from RNA. TCR CDR3 regions were first amplified by RT-PCR with HTBI primers. TCRdb ran MiXCR on the multiplex PCR reads and lists one entry per CDR3 protein. The sample carries about 640,000 distinct CDR3 sequences, roughly 20% recorded once. This clonotype has only a few counts. Sequenced: blood. The receptor was derived from a man aged 25 to 45 with Graves' ophthalmopathy.

CDR3 sequence reads: CASRGLAGVWGEQFF. CDR3 sequence (DNA): TGTGCCAGCAGGGGACTAGCGGGAGTGTGGGGTGAGCAGTTCTTC. This chain joins TRBV27 and TRBJ2-1, with TRBD2 identical over 14 bases. The CDR3 covers 15 residues. Germline loops: CDR1 MNHEY, CDR2 SMNVEV (reference sequence). With 6 bases clipped from V and 9 bases from J, the junction kept 7 bases outside the gene matches.